This TCR beta chain was obtained from a study of shared clonotypes between healthy human individuals (TCRdb year 2020). Regarding the study in general: Two women and three men aged 18 to 49 years were included in the cohort. For each donor, CD4 naive and CD4 memory were each given three plates, CD8 naive was given two plates, and CD8 memory was given one plate. To increase sequencing depth and limit assay-specific biases, different laboratories used diverse techniques to prepare libraries and sequence TCR repertoires. To estimate repertoire size and how much clonotypes are shared between individuals, the study performed deep sequencing of blood TCR repertoires from about 5 healthy adults. Per donor, leukapheresis produced somewhere between about 0.85 and 10 billion PBMCs.

TCR CDR3 regions were amplified from genomic DNA by multiplex PCR using the deep immunoSEQ assay. Genomic DNA extracted from each cell subset was distributed evenly over all wells of several immunoSEQ 96-well plates, and each plate served as one replicate. Each replicate PCR for sorted subsets received 200 ng genomic DNA, equal to tens of thousands of T cell genomes. The purified libraries were quantified using a Qubit 3.0 fluorometer, sized with a Bioanalyzer 2100, and then quantified again using the KAPA Library Quantification kit. Each immunoSEQ 96-well plate was sequenced on its own single-read 150-cycle Illumina NextSeq 550 flow cell. From the authors' description of their analysis: Because only junctional sequences without quality scores were contained in the immunoSEQ output, filtering matching that applied to full-length reads could not be performed. Sequences were annotated with PyIR, a Python wrapper for IgBLAST v1.9, using IMGT germline references to assign V/J genes and CDR3. Reads were filtered out if the reads had weak V/J assignments (E-value above 1e-6), no CDR3, stop codons, out-of-frame junctions, or ambiguous translated residues. V3J clonotypes were defined as sequences sharing the same inferred V gene, J gene, and CDR3 amino acid sequence. The percentage overlap between two repertoires was calculated by dividing the number of shared unique clonotypes by the size of the smaller repertoire. Repertoire richness was assessed with RTK rarefaction, the Chao1 estimator, and Recon v2.1 estimates of unobserved clonotypes. OLGA was used to compute generation probabilities for all TCRbeta clonotypes that the gDNA method yielded from a few donors. TCRdb retrieved this table from immuneACCESS and kept in-frame rearrangements only. Not all clones are present; in checked studies, unresolved V genes account for under half, and no reason is known for the remainder. The D gene and trimming were derived from the DNA, and the V and J assignments and clone size from that table. The sample table shows 2,500,000 or so clones, and approximately 90% are seen once. The top ten clonotypes cover roughly 0.13% of the sample.

The donors were healthy, HIV-negative adults who had no recently reported acute infections or vaccinations. Only Caucasian adults living in Nashville, Tennessee, USA were represented among the donors. Magnetic negative selection was used to enrich CD4+ T cells, after which naive cells were positively selected on CD45RA and the negative fraction became the memory subset. After blood collection by leukapheresis, PBMCs were isolated using Ficoll-Histopaque density gradient centrifugation and then cryopreserved in the vapor phase of liquid nitrogen. Analytical flow cytometry was used to check the purity and quantity of each magnetically sorted T cell population. From each sorted fraction, genomic DNA was isolated and quantified by UV absorbance on a Nanodrop 2000c. Turning to this clone: Its antigen is not yet known. Within one base of it there is no much larger clone, and no base qualities were kept.

On the study overall, not on this receptor specifically: Based on pairwise subsampling, the degree of clonotype sharing among donors was expected to be affected by sequencing depth. When a handful of donors were compared, the shared fraction of clonotypes was about 5.4% for naive CD4, roughly 3.3% for naive CD8, 2.3% for memory CD4, and 0.4% for memory CD8. The small number of donors limited the genetic and exposure-history diversity represented. Clonotypes shared by all four sorted-subset donors showed higher generation probabilities than non-shared clonotypes. Only blood was sampled, and tissue TCR repertoires likely differ from those in blood. Rarefaction of sorted-subset datasets indicated incomplete sequencing despite the large sequencing depth. Larger estimated clonotype richness was generally found for naive subsets than for memory subsets.

The CDR3 covers 14 residues, taking in both the cysteine and the phenylalanine. Just CDR3 DNA is preserved here, 42 bases in frame from base 1. The germline V gene supplies CDR1 SGHRS and CDR2 YFSETQ. V sheds 1 base and J sheds 3 bases, leaving 11 bases between their ends. Sample: naive CD4+ T cells sorted from blood. The sample's cell subset or site label, in plain terms: CD45RA+ positively selected. This sequence was found in a young man in good health. The V and J genes are TRBV5-1 and TRBJ2-7; D gene: possibly TRBD2, on 6 matching bases. For the CDR3, the sequence is CASSLNGGDYEQYF. The sequence in DNA is TGCGCCAGCAGCTTGAACGGAGGGGACTACGAGCAGTACTTC.